Shown below are 8 T cell receptor beta chains from a single sample sequenced in a study of blood T cells in healthy people across ages. With a J-beta primer mix and a sample-barcoded 5' primer, a second PCR ran roughly 6 to 11 cycles. TCRdb re-analysed the 5' RACE reads in MiXCR, keeping a single row per CDR3 protein. The top ten hold about 20% of the sample, which has about a million distinct CDR3 sequences, roughly 51% seen once. What was sequenced was blood. The receptors were gathered from a woman in her sixties in good health.

This clonotype came up a few times. The chain employs TRBV28 and TRBJ2-5; the D gene could be TRBD1 or TRBD2 (5 bases each). Trimming cost V 6 bases and J 0 bases, with 14 bases left between them. CDR1 and CDR2 (germline): MDHEN, SYDVKM. The CDR3 consists of 15 residues. CDR3 region: CASRPPGPYQETQYF. Written as DNA, the CDR3 is TGTGCCAGCAGACCGCCGGGACCGTACCAAGAGACCCAGTACTTC. Full variable domain (rest looked up from reference TRBV28 and TRBJ2-5): DVKVTQSSRYLVKRTGEKVFLECVQDMDHENMFWYRQDPGLGLRLIYFSYDVKMKEKGDIPEGYSVSREKKERFSLILESASTNQTSMYLCASRPPGPYQETQYFGPGTRLLVL.

The gene calls are TRBV11-2 and TRBJ2-1; 9 bases agree with TRBD2. Trimming removed 7 bases from V and 9 bases from J; junction bases left unmatched: 16. This CDR3 spans 16 amino acids. The germline CDR1 and CDR2 sequences are SGHAT and FQNNGV. The CDR3 is CASTKGRLAGTPEQFF. The DNA for the CDR3 is TGTGCCAGCACAAAAGGACGGCTAGCGGGAACCCCTGAGCAGTTCTTC.

This clonotype showed up just once. This rearrangement joins TRBV20-1 to TRBJ2-1, with unresolved D. The J call is doubtful: the DNA matches TRBJ2-7 better. This CDR3 spans 13 amino acids. The germline V gene encodes CDR1 DFQATT and CDR2 SNEGSKA (reference sequence). In DNA, the CDR3 is TGCAGTGCTAGAGTTTGGGAACCCTACGAGCAGTACTTC. Its protein is CSARVWEPYEQYF.

J is TRBJ1-2 and V is TRBV12-3 or TRBV12-4; maybe TRBD1 (5 bases). This CDR3 comprises 14 residues. The ends were cut back, 5 bases at V and 4 bases at J, with 14 bases in the middle. The CDR3 reads CASSPRGRPYGYTF. CDR3 bases: TGTGCCAGCAGTCCTAGGGGCAGGCCCTATGGCTACACCTTC.

The V call is TRBV5-6, the J call TRBJ2-7; 8 bases agree with TRBD1. Germline V gene lookup returns CDR1 SGHDT and CDR2 YYEEEE. This CDR3 comprises 14 residues. V dropped 7 bases and J dropped 3; count of bases not matched to a gene: 9. The DNA of the CDR3 is TGTGCCAGCGCAACCGGGACAGGAGTCTACGAGCAGTACTTC. It specifies CASATGTGVYEQYF. The whole variable domain, remainder taken from reference TRBV5-6 and TRBJ2-7, is DAGVTQSPTHLIKTRGQQVTLRCSPKSGHDTVSWYQQALGQGPQFIFQYYEEEERQRGNFPDRFSGHQFPNYSSELNVNALLLGDSALYLCASATGTGVYEQYFGPGTRLTVT.

In its sample, this clonotype was seen a few times. V usage is TRBV4-1 and J usage is TRBJ2-3, with no clear D. The CDR3 contains 14 residues. V was pared by 1 base and J by 3 bases, with 8 bases between. Germline values: CDR1 MGHRA, CDR2 YSYEKL. CDR3 sequence: CASSQGSATDTQYF. CDR3 DNA sequence: TGCGCCAGCAGCCAAGGCTCAGCTACAGATACGCAGTATTTT.

In its sample, this clonotype was seen a few times. V is TRBV30 and J is TRBJ2-4; a weak D match, TRBD2 (6 bases). This CDR3 region has 13 residues. V shed 1 base and J shed 13 bases, with 17 bases lying between them. CDR1 and CDR2 from the germline V gene are GTSNPN and SVGIG (reference sequence). CDR3 residues: CAWSAGDLGEQYF. The CDR3 DNA reads as TGTGCCTGGAGTGCCGGGGACTTAGGGGAGCAGTACTTC.

This clonotype has more than one count but fewer than ten. The CDR3 DNA is TGTGCCTGGAGTTTGCAGGGAGGTGGCTATGGCTACACCTTC. Protein sequence: CAWSLQGGGYGYTF. V gene TRBV30 combines with J gene TRBJ1-2; TRBD1 might be the D (5 bases). Trimming stripped 2 bases from V and 4 bases from J, with 14 bases between. From germline, CDR1 is GTSNPN and CDR2 SVGIG (reference sequence). The CDR3 has 14 amino acids.